Reported below is one TCR beta chain. These data are taken from a study of shared clonotypes between healthy human individuals. Measured with immunoSEQ multiplex PCR; TCRdb has only the in-frame clones, and not every one. The data hold approximately 98,000 clones, with over 65% observed a single time. The CDR3 spans 13 residues. Trimming took 1 base from V and 5 from J, leaving 8 bases between them. Per the germline V gene, CDR1 is SEHNR and CDR2 is FQNEAQ (reference sequence). This clonotype originated in a woman in her twenties or thirties in good health. J is TRBJ1-2 and V is TRBV7-9, with D unclear. Sequencing was performed on memory CD8+ T cells sorted from blood. Regarding subset: CD45RO+ cells pooled with CCR7-negative TemRA cells. In nucleotides, the CDR3 is TGTGCCAGCAGCTTAGGTCCGCGGTATGGCTACACCTTC. Protein sequence: CASSLGPRYGYTF.